Following are 21 T cell receptor beta chains from one sample sequenced in a study of blood T cell repertoires in COVID-19. The method was immunoSEQ multiplex PCR; TCRdb's version includes in-frame clones alone and lacks a portion of them. Here the sample spans about 150,000 clones, roughly nine tenths being singletons. Sequencing was done on a sample of peripheral blood. The receptors stem from a woman between 65 and 79 years old with acute or convalescent COVID-19.

This clone was seen once. The rearrangement joins TRBV7-8 to TRBJ2-7; D perhaps matches TRBD2 (6 bases). The CDR3 length is 15 residues. V lost 5 bases to trimming and J lost 5 bases, with 19 bases between them. Per germline, CDR1 SGHVS and CDR2 FQNEAQ. CDR3 residues: CASSAWGGEVNEQYV. The CDR3 DNA reads TGTGCCAGCAGCGCCTGGGGCGGGGAGGTTAACGAGCAGTACGTC.

V is TRBV6-5 and J is TRBJ1-5; no clear D gene. Trimming pared 5 bases from V and 3 bases from J, leaving 14 bases between. Germline V lookup: CDR1 MNHEY, CDR2 SVGAGI. The CDR3 length is 15 residues. DNA for the CDR3: TGTGCCAGCAGTCCGCAGGCCGTGGTCAATCAGCCCCAGCATTTT. Translation gives CASSPQAVVNQPQHF.

The rearrangement uses TRBV6-1 and TRBJ1-1; D is ambiguous. The CDR3 runs to 16 residues. CDR1 and CDR2 from the germline V gene are MNHNS and SASEGT. Trimming shortened V by 0 bases and J by 6 bases, and 17 bases separated the two germline ends. CDR3 bases: TGTGCCAGCAGTGAAGCGCTGAGATCCCCAGCGGCTGAAGCTTTCTTT. Translated, it gives CASSEALRSPAAEAFF.

The chain is built from TRBV5-5 and TRBJ2-7; possible D gene TRBD1, 5 bases. V was cut by 4 bases and J by 3 bases, with 14 bases left in between. Germline values: CDR1 SGHKS, CDR2 YYEKEE (reference sequence). The CDR3 extends over 14 amino acids. The CDR3 here is CASSNVPGFYEQYF. As DNA, the CDR3 is TGTGCCAGCAGCAACGTTCCAGGGTTCTACGAGCAGTACTTC.

The gene calls are TRBV28 and TRBJ2-7, with 8 bases fitting TRBD2. Germline loops: CDR1 MDHEN, CDR2 SYDVKM. V lost 4 bases to trimming and J lost 7 bases; unmatched junction nucleotides: 6. This CDR3 spans 13 amino acids. The CDR3 is CASSSTGGREQYV. The CDR3 nucleotides are TGTGCCAGCAGTTCCACGGGGGGGCGAGAGCAGTACGTC.

This rearrangement joins TRBV7-3 to TRBJ1-2; a weak D match, TRBD1 (5 bases). This CDR3 is built from 19 residues. In germline, CDR1 is SGHTA, CDR2 FQGTGA. Trimming took 0 bases from V and 1 from J, leaving 21 bases between them. The DNA of the CDR3 is TGTGCCAGCAGCTTAACCTCGGGGAGGGGTTTGGGGGTTAACTATGGCTACACCTTC. Protein sequence: CASSLTSGRGLGVNYGYTF.

The chain uses TRBV19 and TRBJ1-5; D unresolved. V was pared by 2 bases and J by 5 bases, with 7 bases between. CDR3 length equals 13 residues. Germline V CDR1 and CDR2: LNHDA, SQIVND (reference sequence). The CDR3 here is CASSIQEHQPQHF. CDR3 DNA: TGTGCCAGTAGTATACAGGAACATCAGCCCCAGCATTTT.

The chain has TRBV27 and TRBJ2-1, with 13 bases that match TRBD2. In germline, CDR1 is MNHEY, CDR2 SMNVEV (reference sequence). The CDR3 consists of 16 residues. V lost 5 bases to trimming and J lost 2 bases; unmatched junction nucleotides: 3. CDR3 in DNA: TGTGCCAGCAGTGAAGGACTAGCGGGGGCCTACAATGAGCAGTTCTTC. Amino acid sequence: CASSEGLAGAYNEQFF.

The sample holds one count of this clone. The chain recombines TRBV28 with TRBJ1-2, with D perhaps matching TRBD1 (5 bases). V lost 4 bases and J 7 bases, leaving 10 bases between the germline ends. Per germline, CDR1 MDHEN and CDR2 SYDVKM. The CDR3 loop spans 12 amino acids. The CDR3 loop is CASSSVDIGYTF. Written as DNA, the CDR3 is TGTGCCAGCAGTTCCGTGGACATTGGCTACACCTTC.

CDR3: CASSRIRDYTNTGELFF. The CDR3 DNA is TGCGCCAGCAGCCGTATCCGGGACTATACGAACACCGGGGAGCTGTTTTTT. The gene calls are TRBV4-3 and TRBJ2-2; the match to TRBD2 covers 7 bases. J lost 0 bases, V lost 4 bases, and 8 bases had no gene match. The CDR3 runs 17 residues. Looked up from germline, CDR1 is LGHNA and CDR2 is YSLEER.

J is TRBJ1-5 and V is TRBV2; D ambiguous. The CDR3 totals 14 residues. V shed 4 bases and J shed 0 bases, with 7 bases lying between them. CDR1 and CDR2 from the germline V gene are SNHLY and FYNNEI. The CDR3 loop reads CASSGDYSNQPQHF. The CDR3 DNA is TGTGCCAGCAGTGGCGATTATAGCAATCAGCCCCAGCATTTT.

The V gene is TRBV6-5, the J gene TRBJ1-3, with D hard to call. V was clipped by 7 bases and J by 0 bases, with 10 bases between them. Germline lookup yields CDR1 MNHEY and CDR2 SVGAGI. The CDR3 length is 14 residues. CDR3 nucleotide sequence: TGTGCCAGCAAGGAGGGCCCCTCTGGAAACACCATATATTTT. Amino acids: CASKEGPSGNTIYF.

This rearrangement joins TRBV6-1 to TRBJ2-7, with D hard to call. CDR1 MNHNS and CDR2 SASEGT come from the germline V gene. This CDR3 is built from 13 residues. The V gene lost 2 bases and the J gene lost 3 bases, with 8 bases spanning the gap. The CDR3 DNA sequence: TGTGCCAGCAGTGAAAGCAGGTACTACGAGCAGTACGTC. It yields the protein CASSESRYYEQYV.

This clone was detected only once. This rearrangement joins TRBV4-3 to TRBJ1-5, with D unclear. The CDR3 is 15 residues long. Looked up from germline, CDR1 is LGHNA and CDR2 is YSLEER. V shed 0 bases and J shed 7 bases, with 13 bases lying between them. In DNA, the CDR3 is TGCGCCAGCAGCCAAGATTATAGCCTTGGGCAGCCCCAGCATTTT. It yields the protein CASSQDYSLGQPQHF.

The chain links TRBV27 to TRBJ1-2, with 10 bases lining up with TRBD1. The germline CDR1 and CDR2 sequences are MNHEY and SMNVEV (reference sequence). The CDR3 has 15 amino acids. The V and J ends lost 2 bases and 4 bases, in that order; junction bases with no gene match: 4. The CDR3 protein is CASSLLGDRGYGYTF. The DNA for the CDR3 is TGTGCCAGCAGTTTACTAGGGGACAGGGGCTATGGCTACACCTTC.

The CDR3 here is CASSLAPGQGVQETQYF. In nucleotides, the CDR3 is TGCGCCAGCAGCTTGGCCCCGGGACAGGGGGTCCAAGAGACCCAGTACTTC. The chain couples TRBV5-1 to TRBJ2-5; TRBD1 aligns across 11 bases. V was clipped by 0 bases and J by 1 base; unmatched bases: 5. The CDR3 loop spans 17 amino acids. Germline CDR1 and CDR2: SGHRS and YFSETQ.

V is TRBV5-4 and J is TRBJ2-5, with 9 bases lining up with TRBD1. CDR1 is SGHNT and CDR2 is YYREEE in the germline V gene (reference sequence). After removal of 5 bases from V and 5 bases from J, the junction contained 10 bases not matched to a gene. The CDR3 is 15 amino acids. The CDR3, as DNA: TGTGCCAGCAGTCTGCCGGGACAGGGAGGGGAGACCCAGTACTTC. Its translation: CASSLPGQGGETQYF. The full variable domain, in which reference TRBV5-4 and TRBJ2-5 provide the parts outside the CDR3, is ETGVTQSPTHLIKTRGQQVTLRCSSQSGHNTVSWYQQALGQGPQFIFQYYREEENGRGNFPPRFSGLQFPNYSSELNVNALELDDSALYLCASSLPGQGGETQYFGPGTRLLVL.

This sequence joins TRBV2 and TRBJ1-6; 7 bases fit TRBD1. Germline values: CDR1 SNHLY, CDR2 FYNNEI. This CDR3 is built from 15 residues. J was trimmed by 6 bases and V by 5 bases; bases with no gene match: 7. The CDR3, as DNA: TGTGCCAGCAGTCAAGACAGGGTTCTTAATTCACCCCTCCACTTT. It codes for CASSQDRVLNSPLHF.

This chain joins TRBV30 and TRBJ1-2; TRBD1 matches at 7 bases. With V trimmed by 4 bases and J by 2 bases, 13 bases remained unmatched. Germline V gene lookup returns CDR1 GTSNPN and CDR2 SVGIG (reference sequence). This CDR3 has 16 amino acids. The DNA for the CDR3 is TGTGCCTGGACTTCGGGACAGCTGACTTACAACTATGGCTACACCTTC. Translating it yields CAWTSGQLTYNYGYTF. Based on the CDR3 plus reference TRBV30 and TRBJ1-2, the full variable domain is SQTIHQWPATLVQPVGSPLSLECTVEGTSNPNLYWYRQAAGRGLQLLFYSVGIGQISSEVPQNLSASRPQDRQFILSSKKLLLSDSGFYLCAWTSGQLTYNYGYTFGSGTRLTVV.

The V call is TRBV18, the J call TRBJ2-3, with TRBD2 as a possible D gene (5 bases). This CDR3 is 15 amino acids long. V was shortened by 6 bases and J by 4 bases, with 17 bases between the two germline ends. The germline CDR1 and CDR2 sequences are KGHSH and LQKENI. The CDR3 spells CASSPRPGVPDTQYF. The DNA of the CDR3 is TGTGCCAGCTCCCCTCGACCCGGGGTGCCAGATACGCAGTATTTT.

The chain is built from TRBV28 and TRBJ1-3, with D tentatively TRBD1 (6 bases). In germline, CDR1 is MDHEN, CDR2 SYDVKM. This CDR3 comprises 14 residues. Trimming removed 7 bases at V and 3 bases at J, with 13 bases between. CDR3 loop: CASTLGGLGNTIYF. DNA for the CDR3: TGTGCCAGCACCCTGGGGGGGCTTGGAAACACCATATATTTT.